This T cell receptor beta chain was recovered during a study of blood T cell repertoires in COVID-19. The wider study: Sites across the United States, Italy and Spain contributed samples from acute and convalescent COVID-19. PBMCs, B-cell-depleted T cells, or T cells provided the cDNA or gDNA that made up the material.

Original methodology: Amplifying reference gene primers gave estimates of nucleated cell counts. TCRdb's copy holds only in-frame clones and misses some; the assay was immunoSEQ multiplex PCR. That table furnishes V, J and clone size, whereas the DNA furnished D and trimming. The sample comprises 90,000 or so clones, around nine tenths of which are singletons, and over 8.5% rests with the top ten. Trimming shortened V by 6 bases and J by 4 bases, and 21 bases separated the two germline ends. The CDR3 sequence is 17 residues long. Germline V gene sequence: CDR1 LNHDA, CDR2 SQIVND (reference sequence).

Sequencing was carried out using peripheral blood. This clonotype originated in a man older than 75 with acute or convalescent COVID-19. V is TRBV19 and J is TRBJ2-2, with D possibly TRBD2 on 6 matching bases. The DNA of the CDR3 is TGTGCCAGTAGACCTAACCGGGGGAGTCCGGTCACCGGGGAGCTGTTTTTT. It codes for CASRPNRGSPVTGELFF.